This paragraph reports one T cell receptor beta chain. Its specificity is not known. This sample was included in a study of T cell repertoires and HLA-DP antigens. Looking at the study overall: Alloreactive CD4+ T cells targeted HLA-DP on transduced HeLa.

CDR1 and CDR2 from the germline V gene are SGHTA and FQGTGA. Trimming took off 0 bases at V and 8 bases at J, with 10 bases between the two ends. The CDR3 contains 13 residues. Pre-culture CD4+ samples were sequenced deeply, targeting 150,000 to 250,000 T cell genomes. Produced via immunoSEQ multiplex PCR; TCRdb's table is partial and in-frame only. The sample has fewer than 95,000 clones, around nine tenths seen once; the top ten hold approximately 1.5%. The clonotype originates from a man aged 45-65 years in good health and CMV-seronegative. The chain uses TRBV7-3 and TRBJ1-2; perhaps TRBD1 as D (5 bases). Source material: CD4+ T cells from PBMCs. Written as DNA, the CDR3 is TGTGCCAGCAGCTTAACGGCAGGGAGGGGCTACACCTTC. It is translated as CASSLTAGRGYTF.